The sequence of this T cell receptor beta chain was determined in a study of T cell repertoires in cytomegalovirus infection (dated by TCRdb to about 2019). Regarding the complete study: The peptide stimulations were aimed at well-studied HLA-B-restricted epitopes as well as recently identified HLA-C-restricted CMV epitopes, whose presentation resists viral immunomodulation. Because public TCR beta signatures pointed to carriage of CMV infection together with the matching HLA type, the HLA type of each donor mattered for the analysis.

The meaning of the sample's treatment or condition label: in vitro stimulation with specific CMV peptide epitopes to enrich CMV-specific T cells. Overall results and qualifications from the work: The ex vivo response was dominated by HLA-C-restricted CMV-specific TCR beta clonotypes, and the single most frequent clonotype in two of eight donors was supplied by these HLA-C-restricted clonotypes. Cumulative frequency of public TCR beta family members discriminated carriers of CMV infection plus the relevant HLA type in this cohort and an independent roughly 340-donor cohort.

The sequencer was an Illumina HiSeq 1500. TCRdb cleaned the public reads at Q25 with fastp, built clones with MiXCR and kept in-frame beta chains. CDR3 protein sequences are deduplicated, and each keeps its most common genes and DNA. Across this sample there are under 150,000 distinct CDR3 sequences, with around 30% seen only once. The ten largest clones add up to around two fifths of the sample. This clonotype is judged medium-sized (0.01 to 0.1%). No cognate antigen has been identified for it. There are no base qualities to consult, and no much larger clone falls within one base. The CDR3, from cysteine to phenylalanine, totals 15 residues. Only CDR3 DNA remains: 45 bases, in frame from the first base. Looking up the germline V gene yields CDR1 SGHVS and CDR2 FNYEAQ. At the junction V is shortened by 4 bases and J by 8 bases; bases outside the gene matches: 11.

The clonotype originates from a human donor in good health (CMV status not recorded). Some clones in this sample may be carry-over from other donors' samples. This chain is built from TRBV7-6 and TRBJ1-2; the junction holds 9 bases that match TRBD1. The source material was CD8+ T cells from cultured PBMCs, sampled from culture after CMV antigen stimulation. The DNA reads TGTGCCAGCAGCTCCGAGGAAACAGGGGGCCGGGGCTACACCTTC. Protein translation: CASSSEETGGRGYTF.